This T cell receptor beta chain was documented in a study of blood T cell repertoires in COVID-19. Germline values: CDR1 SGHRS, CDR2 YFSETQ. The CDR3 is made up of 13 amino acids. The V end was cut by 4 bases, the J end by 5 bases, with 12 bases between. The repertoire was sequenced with immunoSEQ multiplex PCR; TCRdb's copy has only in-frame clones and lacks some. Among 150,000 to 200,000 clones listed, less than 90% were seen once. Sequenced material: peripheral blood. The chain carries TRBV5-1 and TRBJ1-2, with D tentatively TRBD1 (6 bases). This receptor was identified in a woman in her 70s with COVID-19, enrolled during active disease. CDR3 in DNA: TGCGCCAGCAGCCCCTCAGGGGAGTATGGCTACACCTTC. Translation: CASSPSGEYGYTF.